The 27 T cell receptor beta chains reported below all come from one sample, sequenced in a study of CD8+ T cells in alopecia areata. After isolation, RNA underwent reverse transcription to generate cDNA as the sequencing template. Using immunoSEQ multiplex PCR, the repertoire was profiled, and TCRdb retains in-frame clones only, with some absent. The sample gives about 70,000 clones, roughly 28% of which show up once; about 15% is in the top ten. Treatment described: oral pan-JAK inhibitor, 5-10 mg twice daily. Sample: CD8+ T cells sorted from blood, taken at week 4, from a patient treated with tofacitinib. These TCRs come from a human donor with alopecia areata.

This clone came up a few times. The rearrangement joins TRBV7-9 to TRBJ2-7; 7 nucleotides match TRBD2. Germline loops: CDR1 SEHNR, CDR2 FQNEAQ (reference sequence). CDR3 length: 16 residues. The ends lost 5 bases at V and 3 bases at J; junction bases unmatched: 13. The CDR3 sequence: CASSDSSSGAVYEQYF. The DNA for the CDR3 is TGTGCCAGCAGCGATTCCTCTAGCGGAGCTGTCTACGAGCAGTACTTC.

This clone has only a few counts. The chain employs TRBV29-1 and TRBJ2-5; 12 nucleotides agree with TRBD2. The CDR3 loop spans 17 amino acids. Per the germline V gene, CDR1 is SQVTM and CDR2 is ANQGSEA. The V and J ends lost 6 bases and 3 bases, in that order; junction bases with no gene match: 14. The CDR3 DNA sequence: TGCAGCGTCAACGGCGGGACTAGCGGGCTTATCGAAGAGACCCAGTACTTC. This gives the protein CSVNGGTSGLIEETQYF. Variable domain in full (rest from reference TRBV29-1 and TRBJ2-5): SAVISQKPSRDICQRGTSLTIQCQVDSQVTMMFWYRQQPGQSLTLIATANQGSEATYESGFVIDKFPISRPNLTFSTLTVSNMSPEDSSIYLCSVNGGTSGLIEETQYFGPGTRLLVL.

The chain uses TRBV30 and TRBJ2-1; 7 nucleotides align to TRBD1. The germline V gene has CDR1 GTSNPN and CDR2 SVGIG (reference sequence). The junction had 9 bases not matched to a gene; V was cut back by 8 bases and J by 5 bases. The CDR3 length is 13 residues. This CDR3 reads CAAAVDRDNEQFF. In nucleotides, the CDR3 is TGTGCCGCGGCGGTCGACAGGGACAATGAGCAGTTCTTC.

The genes are TRBV28 and TRBJ2-2; 7 nucleotides align to TRBD2. V shed 4 bases and J 7 bases; nucleotides not matched to a gene: 6. CDR1 MDHEN and CDR2 SYDVKM come from the germline V gene. The CDR3 runs to 14 residues. The CDR3 DNA follows: TGTGCCAGCAGTTCACGGGGGAGGGGCGGGGAGCTGTTTTTT. Translating gives CASSSRGRGGELFF.

Only a few counts were recorded for this clone. This sequence joins TRBV29-1 and TRBJ1-3; unclear D gene. Germline assignment: CDR1 SQVTM and CDR2 ANQGSEA. This CDR3 has 11 residues. CDR3 coding DNA: TGCACCGGAGCTTTCGGAAACACCATATATTTT. This codes for CTGAFGNTIYF.

This clone was counted only a few times. The rearrangement joins TRBV30 to TRBJ2-3; D remains ambiguous. Trimming stripped 0 bases from V and 5 bases from J, with 3 bases between. Germline lookup yields CDR1 GTSNPN and CDR2 SVGIG (reference sequence). The length of the CDR3 is 11 residues. This CDR3 is CAWSVGDTQYF. CDR3 in DNA: TGTGCCTGGAGTGTGGGAGATACGCAGTATTTT.

This clone was seen only a few times. This rearrangement joins TRBV29-1 to TRBJ2-3; the D gene is possibly TRBD2 (6 bases). Germline lookup yields CDR1 SQVTM and CDR2 ANQGSEA. V lost 4 bases to trimming and J lost 6 bases, with 17 bases between them. The CDR3 spans 14 residues. CDR3 sequence reads: CSVVGGTLGDTQYF. Here the CDR3 DNA reads TGCAGCGTTGTTGGAGGGACCCTCGGGGATACGCAGTATTTT.

V usage is TRBV4-1 and J usage is TRBJ2-7; D gene ambiguous. Trimming left V 1 base short and J 2 bases short, with 9 bases between. The V gene's germline CDR1 is MGHRA and CDR2 YSYEKL. The CDR3 consists of 14 residues. The CDR3 region is CASSQGSGPYEQYF. The CDR3 region has the DNA TGCGCCAGCAGCCAAGGATCAGGACCCTACGAGCAGTACTTC.

A few counts support this clone. The chain has TRBV9 and TRBJ1-2, with no clear D. Germline V lookup: CDR1 SGDLS, CDR2 YYNGEE. The V gene lost 0 bases and the J gene lost 6 bases, with 15 bases spanning the gap. This CDR3 has 15 residues. In nucleotides, the CDR3 is TGTGCCAGCAGCGTAGTGGGCAGTCTCGGGGATGGCTACACCTTC. This translates into CASSVVGSLGDGYTF.

This clone was seen more than once but under ten times. The chain joins TRBV29-1 to TRBJ2-7, with 13 positions matching TRBD2. Germline values: CDR1 SQVTM, CDR2 ANQGSEA. Trimming removed 4 bases from V and 7 bases from J; junction bases left unmatched: 1. The CDR3 has 12 residues. The CDR3 here is CSVVTSGREQYF. Here the CDR3 DNA reads TGCAGCGTTGTGACTAGCGGGAGGGAGCAGTACTTC.

This clone was counted only a few times. CDR3 sequence: CASSPILAGGRTGELFF. CDR3 nucleotide sequence: TGCGCCAGCAGCCCGATACTAGCGGGAGGGCGCACCGGGGAGCTGTTTTTT. This chain connects TRBV4-1 to TRBJ2-2, with 13 bases identical to TRBD2. This CDR3 has 17 amino acids. Germline loops: CDR1 MGHRA, CDR2 YSYEKL. V gave up 4 bases and J gave up 4 bases; unmatched junction bases: 6.

This clone was counted between two and nine times. V usage is TRBV21-1 and J usage is TRBJ1-5; the D segment call TRBD1 is taken from the table without a DNA check. TRBV21-1 is an annotated pseudogene. This CDR3 contains 17 residues. CDR3 sequence (DNA): TGTGCCAGCAGCAAAGAGGGGACAGGGGGCAGCAATCAGCCCCAGCATTTT. It specifies CASSKEGTGGSNQPQHF.

This clone appeared many times. The rearrangement uses TRBV7-9 and TRBJ1-4; possible D gene TRBD1, 5 bases. The CDR3 contains 18 residues. Germline CDR1 is SEHNR and CDR2 is FQNEAQ (reference sequence). V lost 5 bases to trimming and J lost 6 bases, with 25 bases between them. CDR3 residues: CASSPRNPVPGKDEKLFF. The DNA for the CDR3 is TGTGCCAGCAGCCCGAGAAACCCCGTCCCAGGGAAGGATGAAAAACTGTTTTTT.

This chain connects TRBV11-2 to TRBJ2-3; unclear D gene. Germline V lookup: CDR1 SGHAT, CDR2 FQNNGV. The CDR3 consists of 14 residues. V gave up 0 bases and J gave up 6 bases, with 10 bases separating them. The CDR3 DNA follows: TGTGCCAGCAGCTTAGACACAACCCTCGATACGCAGTATTTT. The encoded protein is CASSLDTTLDTQYF.

This clone has a handful of counts. The chain uses TRBV29-1 and TRBJ2-7; D not resolved. This CDR3 has 15 amino acids. CDR1 SQVTM and CDR2 ANQGSEA come from the germline V gene. The CDR3, as DNA: TGCACTCCGGTCCGACCGAGGATCCCCTCCTACGAGCAGTACTTC. Protein: CTPVRPRIPSYEQYF.

This clone came up a few times. The chain recombines TRBV5-1 with TRBJ2-1; 7 bases are shared with TRBD2. The germline CDR1 and CDR2 sequences are SGHRS and YFSETQ. Trimming cost V 4 bases and J 4 bases; bases outside gene matches: 5. The CDR3 contains 14 residues. The CDR3 DNA sequence: TGCGCCAGCAGCGCGCCGGGACTATACAATGAGCAGTTCTTC. Residues: CASSAPGLYNEQFF.

The V and J genes are TRBV19 and TRBJ2-7; tentatively, D is TRBD2 (5 bases). V lost 2 bases, J lost 3 bases, and 8 bases lay in between. Germline CDR1 reads LNHDA; CDR2 reads SQIVND (reference sequence). CDR3 length: 13 amino acids. The CDR3, as DNA: TGTGCCAGTAGTATAAAAAGCGGCTACGAGCAGTACTTC. Residues: CASSIKSGYEQYF.

The chain has TRBV29-1 and TRBJ2-7; possibly TRBD2 for D (6 bases). The length of the CDR3 is 13 residues. Germline V CDR1 and CDR2: SQVTM, ANQGSEA. The V and J ends lost 7 bases and 7 bases respectively, with 20 bases between them. In DNA, the CDR3 is TGCAGCGCGGATGACAATGACCGGGGGGAGCAGTACTTC. Its translation is CSADDNDRGEQYF.

This clone was observed a handful of times. The genes are TRBV7-9 and TRBJ1-5; D not resolved. The CDR3 contains 12 residues. Deletions cut 2 bases from V and 5 bases from J, with 4 bases between. Germline CDR1 is SEHNR and CDR2 is FQNEAQ (reference sequence). CDR3 loop: CASSLRDQPQHF. CDR3 coding DNA: TGTGCCAGCAGCTTAAGGGATCAGCCCCAGCATTTT.

V usage is TRBV4-1 and J usage is TRBJ2-7; 7 nucleotides align to TRBD1. Germline-derived CDR1 and CDR2 are MGHRA and YSYEKL. The CDR3 sequence is 14 residues long. J was trimmed by 4 bases and V by 4 bases; bases with no gene match: 7. Here the CDR3 reads CASSPDRTLYEQYF. CDR3 bases: TGCGCCAGCAGCCCGGACAGGACCTTATACGAGCAGTACTTC.

The genes are TRBV27 and TRBJ1-1; D is ambiguous. Trimming pared 5 bases from V and 0 bases from J, leaving 10 bases between. The germline V gene has CDR1 MNHEY and CDR2 SMNVEV (reference sequence). The CDR3 length is 14 residues. CDR3 nucleotide sequence: TGTGCCAGCAGTCCCCGCGGGATGAACACTGAAGCTTTCTTT. This sequence encodes CASSPRGMNTEAFF.

V and J are TRBV29-1 and TRBJ2-5; no definite D call. V dropped 1 base and J dropped 5 bases, with 8 bases sitting between them. Germline V gene data show CDR1 as SQVTM and CDR2 as ANQGSEA. This CDR3 contains 12 residues. The CDR3 bases are TGCAGCGTTGAAGCTCCCCCGGAGACCCAGTACTTC. This translates into CSVEAPPETQYF.

The chain uses TRBV29-1 and TRBJ2-3; D not certain. Per germline, CDR1 SQVTM and CDR2 ANQGSEA. Trimming shortened V by 0 bases and J by 0 bases, and 10 bases separated the two germline ends. The CDR3 length is 15 residues. The DNA for the CDR3 is TGCAGCGTTGAAGATGGGTTTACTAGCACAGATACGCAGTATTTT. Translation gives CSVEDGFTSTDTQYF.

The rearrangement joins TRBV13 to TRBJ2-5; TRBD1 or TRBD2 may be the D gene (5 bases each). This CDR3 spans 11 amino acids. CDR1 is PRHDT, CDR2 FYEKMQ, per germline (reference sequence). Trimming pared 3 bases from V and 9 bases from J, leaving 8 bases between. CDR3 in amino acids: CASSLGESQYF. Here the CDR3 DNA reads TGTGCCAGCAGCTTGGGGGAGTCCCAGTACTTC.

This clone was detected only once. The gene calls are TRBV7-9 and TRBJ1-1, with TRBD1 identical over 7 bases. CDR3 length: 11 amino acids. The germline gives CDR1 SEHNR, CDR2 FQNEAQ (reference sequence). J was trimmed by 11 bases and V by 5 bases; bases with no gene match: 5. The CDR3 sequence is CASSIPRGAFF. CDR3 nucleotides: TGTGCCAGCAGCATCCCCAGGGGGGCTTTCTTT.

CDR3 in amino acids: CASSPGGMNTEAFF. CDR3 nucleotide sequence: TGTGCCAGCAGCCCAGGGGGGATGAACACTGAAGCTTTCTTT. This chain joins TRBV6-5 and TRBJ1-1; 7 nucleotides align to TRBD1. The CDR3 runs 14 residues. J was trimmed by 0 bases and V by 6 bases; bases with no gene match: 4. Germline V gene data show CDR1 as MNHEY and CDR2 as SVGAGI.

V is TRBV9 and J is TRBJ2-6, with a weak D call TRBD1 (6 bases). This CDR3 has 18 amino acids. The germline V and J ends were trimmed by 3 bases and 0 bases, with 16 bases remaining between them. Germline values: CDR1 SGDLS, CDR2 YYNGEE. CDR3 amino acids: CASSANPGQDSGANVLTF. In nucleotides, the CDR3 is TGTGCCAGCAGCGCAAACCCGGGACAAGACTCTGGGGCCAACGTCCTGACTTTC.